This T cell receptor (beta chain) was captured by sequencing in a study of blood T cell repertoires in COVID-19. At the level of the study: Sources were T cells, B-cell-depleted T cells, or PBMCs; the material itself was cDNA or gDNA.

The assay was immunoSEQ multiplex PCR, and TCRdb's table has in-frame clones only and misses some. The sample lists some 120,000 clones, about 85% occurring once. The CDR3 runs to 17 residues. Per germline, CDR1 SEHNR and CDR2 FQNEAQ (reference sequence). The V and J ends lost 2 bases and 4 bases, in that order; junction bases with no gene match: 8. This receptor was obtained from a man in his 70s with acute or convalescent COVID-19. The gene calls are TRBV7-9 and TRBJ2-1; 10 positions agree with TRBD2. The specimen sequenced was peripheral blood. CDR3 bases: TGTGCCAGCAGCTTACTAGCGGGGGACCCCCATTACAATGAGCAGTTCTTC. This encodes CASSLLAGDPHYNEQFF. Complete variable domain (other parts from reference TRBV7-9 and TRBJ2-1): DTGVSQNPRHKITKRGQNVTFRCDPISEHNRLYWYRQTLGQGPEFLTYFQNEAQLEKSRLLSDRFSAERPKGSFSTLEIQRTEQGDSAMYLCASSLLAGDPHYNEQFFGPGTRLTVL.